Shown below are 30 T cell receptor beta chains from a single sample sequenced in a study of T-cell reconstitution after alpha-beta-depleted transplantation in children. A TCRbeta library incorporating unique molecular identifiers was prepared. TCRdb itself ran the PCR reads through MiXCR, one entry per CDR3 protein. The sample yields hundreds of thousands of distinct CDR3 sequences, roughly a quarter seen once. Sequenced here: PBMCs, mostly from graft donor cells, sampled 360 days after TCRalphabeta/CD19-depleted stem cell transplant. Every receptor here comes from a female patient between 2 and 10 years old who had a stem cell transplant for congenital amegakaryocytic thrombocytopenia, so the T cells may come from the graft donor.

This clonotype was seen repeatedly, ten times or more. The rearrangement links TRBV5-1 to TRBJ2-5; TRBD1 might be the D (6 bases). The V and J ends lost 3 bases and 2 bases respectively, with 8 bases between them. Looked up from germline, CDR1 is SGHRS and CDR2 is YFSETQ. This CDR3 spans 13 amino acids. The CDR3 region has the DNA TGCGCCAGCAGCTCCGGACAGCAAGAGACCCAGTACTTC. Amino acid sequence: CASSSGQQETQYF.

In its sample, this clonotype was seen a few times. This rearrangement joins TRBV20-1 to TRBJ2-5; D not resolved. Trimming removed 3 bases from V and 3 bases from J, with 5 bases in between. The CDR3 totals 11 residues. Germline CDR1 is DFQATT and CDR2 is SNEGSKA (reference sequence). Here the CDR3 DNA reads TGCAGTGCTAGGGCGAAAGAGACCCAGTACTTC. It translates to CSARAKETQYF.

A few counts support this clonotype. V is TRBV27 and J is TRBJ1-2, with 8 bases that match TRBD1. CDR3 size: 14 residues. Trimming at V came to 5 bases and at J to 5 bases, leaving 7 bases not matched to a gene. The germline V gene has CDR1 MNHEY and CDR2 SMNVEV (reference sequence). CDR3 DNA sequence: TGTGCCAGCAGTATACAGGGGGGGGGATATGGCTACACCTTC. Translating it yields CASSIQGGGYGYTF.

The chain recombines TRBV7-9 with TRBJ2-1; D not certain. This CDR3 spans 16 amino acids. CDR1 is SEHNR, CDR2 FQNEAQ, per germline (reference sequence). V gave up 1 base and J gave up 5 bases, with 15 bases separating them. The CDR3: CASSLGWQNPHNEQFF. Written as DNA, the CDR3 is TGTGCCAGCAGCTTAGGGTGGCAGAATCCACACAATGAGCAGTTCTTC. The whole variable domain, remainder taken from reference TRBV7-9 and TRBJ2-1, is DTGVSQNPRHKITKRGQNVTFRCDPISEHNRLYWYRQTLGQGPEFLTYFQNEAQLEKSRLLSDRFSAERPKGSFSTLEIQRTEQGDSAMYLCASSLGWQNPHNEQFFGPGTRLTVL.

The rearrangement links TRBV5-1 to TRBJ1-2; D uncertain. The CDR3 has 14 amino acids. V lost 0 bases to trimming and J lost 4 bases, with 10 bases between them. The germline V gene has CDR1 SGHRS and CDR2 YFSETQ. The CDR3 DNA is TGCGCCAGCAGCTTGGTCGCGGGTGCCTATGGCTACACCTTC. Translated: CASSLVAGAYGYTF.

The V gene is TRBV20-1, the J gene TRBJ2-5; D is perhaps TRBD1 (6 bases). Germline lookup yields CDR1 DFQATT and CDR2 SNEGSKA (reference sequence). V was trimmed by 4 bases and J by 5 bases, leaving 11 bases between them. This CDR3 contains 12 residues. Here the CDR3 reads CSATGDMETQYF. DNA of the CDR3: TGCAGTGCTACAGGGGACATGGAGACCCAGTACTTC.

This clonotype appeared a few times. The chain is built from TRBV29-1 and TRBJ2-7; no reliable D call. Trimming stripped 0 bases from V and 2 bases from J, with 8 bases between. The germline V gene encodes CDR1 SQVTM and CDR2 ANQGSEA. The CDR3 runs 13 residues. The CDR3 loop reads CSVEDHGTYEQYF. The DNA of the CDR3 is TGCAGCGTTGAAGACCACGGAACCTACGAGCAGTACTTC.

The chain employs TRBV29-1 and TRBJ2-2; no reliable D call. V shed 4 bases and J shed 0 bases, with 9 bases lying between them. The germline V gene has CDR1 SQVTM and CDR2 ANQGSEA. The CDR3 totals 14 residues. The CDR3 DNA sequence: TGCAGCGTTGTAGTTAGCTCGAACACCGGGGAGCTGTTTTTT. It yields the protein CSVVVSSNTGELFF.

In this sample, this clonotype turned up a few times. This sequence joins TRBV7-6 and TRBJ2-1; 10 bases match TRBD2. Germline CDR1 is SGHVS and CDR2 is FNYEAQ. The CDR3 has 19 residues. The J segment lost 4 bases and the V segment lost 4 bases, leaving 16 bases of the junction unmatched. The CDR3 nucleotides are TGTGCCAGCAGCTCACAATTCACCGGTAGCGGGGGGACTTACAATGAGCAGTTCTTC. Translating gives CASSSQFTGSGGTYNEQFF.

Here the CDR3 DNA reads TGCAGTGCTCTGCAGGGAGATACGCAGTATTTT. This sequence encodes CSALQGDTQYF. The rearrangement links TRBV20-1 to TRBJ2-3, with D perhaps TRBD1 (5 bases). Germline V gives CDR1 DFQATT, CDR2 SNEGSKA (reference sequence). CDR3 length equals 11 residues. Trimming cost V 5 bases and J 5 bases, with 8 bases left between them.

This clonotype was seen only a few times. The chain joins TRBV11-2 to TRBJ1-4; D gene ambiguous. V was cut by 1 base and J by 4 bases, with 13 bases left in between. This CDR3 region has 16 residues. Germline values: CDR1 SGHAT, CDR2 FQNNGV. CDR3 loop: CASSLVNWRGNEKLFF. The DNA for the CDR3 is TGTGCCAGCAGCTTAGTCAATTGGAGAGGTAATGAAAAACTGTTTTTT.

J is TRBJ1-1 and V is TRBV5-1; possible D gene TRBD1, 6 bases. The CDR3 is 11 residues long. Germline CDR1 reads SGHRS; CDR2 reads YFSETQ. V was shortened by 5 bases and J by 4 bases, with 6 bases between the two germline ends. CDR3 DNA: TGCGCCAGCAGACAGGGCACTGAAGCTTTCTTT. It encodes CASRQGTEAFF.

CDR3 coding DNA: TGCAGTGCTAGAGAACCACACAAAGAGACCCAGTACTTC. This sequence encodes CSAREPHKETQYF. The chain employs TRBV20-1 and TRBJ2-5; D is uncertain. This CDR3 region has 13 residues. Germline V gives CDR1 DFQATT, CDR2 SNEGSKA (reference sequence). Between the trimmed V and J ends, which lost 0 bases and 3 bases, there was a span of 8 bases.

This chain joins TRBV11-2 and TRBJ1-2; D gene uncertain. The V end lost 0 bases, the J end lost 2 bases, and 10 bases lay between the germline ends. The CDR3 totals 15 residues. CDR1 is SGHAT and CDR2 is FQNNGV in the germline V gene. The chain's CDR3 is CASSLDRGRNYGYTF. CDR3 nucleotides: TGTGCCAGCAGCTTAGATCGCGGCAGGAACTATGGCTACACCTTC. The full variable domain, with the rest looked up from reference TRBV11-2 and TRBJ1-2, is EAGVAQSPRYKIIEKRQSVAFWCNPISGHATLYWYQQILGQGPKLLIQFQNNGVVDDSQLPKDRFSAERLKGVDSTLKIQPAKLEDSAVYLCASSLDRGRNYGYTFGSGTRLTVV.

This clonotype showed up just a few times. The CDR3 spells CASSQDFSGGWGEQFF. CDR3 coding DNA: TGTGCCAGCAGCCAAGATTTTAGCGGGGGTTGGGGTGAGCAGTTCTTC. The chain uses TRBV4-2 and TRBJ2-1, with 9 bases aligning to TRBD2. This CDR3 comprises 16 residues. The trim removed 0 bases at V and 9 bases at J, leaving 9 bases unmatched. The germline V gene encodes CDR1 LGHNA and CDR2 YNFKEQ.

This clonotype was seen more than once but under ten times. The chain links TRBV15 to TRBJ2-7; possibly TRBD1 for D (5 bases). Deletions cut 2 bases from V and 3 bases from J, with 8 bases between. The CDR3 extends over 13 amino acids. CDR1 and CDR2 from the germline V gene are LNHNV and YYDKDF (reference sequence). The CDR3 sequence is CATSRHRFYEQYF. The DNA for the CDR3 is TGTGCCACCAGCAGACACAGGTTCTACGAGCAGTACTTC. Variable domain in full (rest from reference TRBV15 and TRBJ2-7): DAMVIQNPRYQVTQFGKPVTLSCSQTLNHNVMYWYQQKSSQAPKLLFHYYDKDFNNEADTPDNFQSRRPNTSFCFLDIRSPGLGDTAMYLCATSRHRFYEQYFGPGTRLTVT.

V usage is TRBV6-5 and J usage is TRBJ1-2, with TRBD1 matching over 7 bases. This CDR3 is 17 amino acids long. The germline V gene encodes CDR1 MNHEY and CDR2 SVGAGI. The V segment lost 2 bases and the J segment 1 base; nucleotides outside the gene matches: 10. The CDR3 coding sequence is TGTGCCAGCAGTTACCGGGCCGGGGACAGAGATAACTATGGCTACACCTTC. Protein product: CASSYRAGDRDNYGYTF.

This clonotype was seen more than once but under ten times. The chain has TRBV12-3 or TRBV12-4 and TRBJ2-2; D tentatively reads TRBD1 or TRBD2 (5 bases each). This CDR3 is built from 16 residues. V was pared by 6 bases and J by 0 bases, with 14 bases between. The CDR3 nucleotides are TGTGCCAGCAGGGGACGGATGGACCCGAACACCGGGGAGCTGTTTTTT. It yields the protein CASRGRMDPNTGELFF.

CDR3 bases: TGTGCCAGCAGTTTAGCCAGAGATACGCAGTATTTT. The encoded protein is CASSLARDTQYF. V and J are TRBV12-3 or TRBV12-4 and TRBJ2-3, with D unresolved. V lost 0 bases and J 5 bases, leaving 3 bases between the germline ends. CDR3 length equals 12 residues.

The chain recombines TRBV20-1 with TRBJ2-5, with a possible D match to TRBD2 (6 bases). Germline V gene lookup returns CDR1 DFQATT and CDR2 SNEGSKA (reference sequence). The CDR3 length is 14 residues. V lost 3 bases and J 5 bases, leaving 16 bases between the germline ends. This CDR3 reads CSASLSGVAETQYF. DNA for the CDR3: TGCAGTGCTAGCCTTTCGGGGGTGGCGGAGACCCAGTACTTC.

This clonotype occurred many times. The genes are TRBV7-8 and TRBJ2-3; TRBD1 might be the D (5 bases). CDR1 is SGHVS, CDR2 FQNEAQ, per germline. Trimming took off 1 base at V and 5 bases at J, with 16 bases between the two ends. This CDR3 is 16 amino acids long. The CDR3 region is CASSLGWTTAGDTQYF. Here the CDR3 DNA reads TGTGCCAGCAGCTTAGGGTGGACAACCGCCGGAGATACGCAGTATTTT.

This clonotype has just a few counts. The genes are TRBV5-1 and TRBJ2-2, with TRBD2 matching over 9 bases. The CDR3 length is 15 residues. Germline V gene sequence: CDR1 SGHRS, CDR2 YFSETQ. Trimming removed 4 bases from V and 14 bases from J; junction bases left unmatched: 15. CDR3 in amino acids: CASSDQRGDFERLFF. The CDR3 nucleotides read TGCGCCAGCAGCGACCAGCGGGGGGACTTTGAGAGACTGTTTTTT.

The table lists this clonotype with a few counts. The chain has TRBV6-1 and TRBJ1-5; unclear D gene. V was shortened by 5 bases and J by 5 bases, with 10 bases between the two germline ends. Germline V CDR1 and CDR2: MNHNS, SASEGT. The CDR3 covers 13 residues. The CDR3, as DNA: TGTGCCAGCAGTAGACATGTCGATCAGCCCCAGCATTTT. Translating gives CASSRHVDQPQHF.

This clonotype has more than one count but fewer than ten. This chain joins TRBV3-1 and TRBJ2-5; D gene ambiguous. The CDR3 is made up of 14 amino acids. The germline gives CDR1 LGHDT, CDR2 YNNKEL (reference sequence). V shed 1 base and J shed 5 bases, with 11 bases lying between them. The DNA for the CDR3 is TGTGCCAGCAGCCAAGCTGCGGTGTCGGAGACCCAGTACTTC. Translation gives CASSQAAVSETQYF.

The chain joins TRBV6-2 or TRBV6-3 to TRBJ1-1; 7 positions agree with TRBD1. V was clipped by 7 bases and J by 1 base; unmatched bases: 9. CDR1 and CDR2 from the germline V gene are MNHEY and SVGEGT. CDR3 length: 15 amino acids. The CDR3 sequence: CASIRPGTANTEAFF. The CDR3, as DNA: TGTGCCAGCATCCGCCCCGGGACAGCGAACACTGAAGCTTTCTTT.

The gene calls are TRBV6-2 or TRBV6-3 and TRBJ2-7; the match to TRBD2 covers 7 bases. V trimming: 5 bases; J trimming: 0 bases; junction bases outside the gene matches: 10. This CDR3 is built from 16 residues. The V gene's germline CDR1 is MNHEY and CDR2 SVGEGT. The CDR3 bases are TGTGCCAGCAGTGGGGCCGGGACTACCCACTCCTACGAGCAGTACTTC. It yields the protein CASSGAGTTHSYEQYF.

This clonotype came up a few times. This chain connects TRBV20-1 to TRBJ1-4; D is unresolved. The CDR3 is 11 amino acids. Trimming took off 3 bases at V and 8 bases at J, with 7 bases between the two ends. In germline, CDR1 is DFQATT, CDR2 SNEGSKA (reference sequence). The CDR3, as DNA: TGCAGTGCTAGGGTTTCCGAAAAACTGTTTTTT. The encoded protein is CSARVSEKLFF.

This clonotype was seen repeatedly, ten times or more. This chain links TRBV3-1 with TRBJ1-6; D gene ambiguous. The CDR3 is made up of 13 amino acids. Germline CDR1 LGHDT, CDR2 YNNKEL (reference sequence). V shed 1 base and J shed 13 bases, with 11 bases lying between them. For the CDR3, the DNA is TGTGCCAGCAGCCAAGGGATGCGGTTTCCCCTCCACTTT. Its protein is CASSQGMRFPLHF.

The chain employs TRBV10-3 and TRBJ1-2; 10 bases fit TRBD1. The junction had 1 base not matched to a gene; V was cut back by 3 bases and J by 0 bases. CDR1 and CDR2 (germline): ENHRY, SYGVKD. This CDR3 has 15 amino acids. CDR3 in DNA: TGTGCCATCAGTGAAGGACAGGGGGCTAACTATGGCTACACCTTC. Translated: CAISEGQGANYGYTF.

This clonotype appeared a few times. The chain combines TRBV7-3 with TRBJ1-6, with D perhaps matching TRBD1 (5 bases). The CDR3 has 13 residues. In germline, CDR1 is SGHTA, CDR2 FQGTGA. V shed 8 bases and J shed 4 bases, with 9 bases lying between them. The CDR3 coding sequence is TGTGCCAGCTCTGGGGGATATAATTCACCCCTCCACTTT. It yields the protein CASSGGYNSPLHF.